What follows are 14 T cell receptor beta chains derived from one specimen sequenced in a study of blood T cells in healthy people across ages. The use of a sample-barcoded 5' primer and a J-beta primer mix characterized a second PCR of roughly 6 to 11 cycles. One entry per CDR3 protein results from TCRdb running MiXCR on the 5' RACE reads. The sample lists 550,000 to 650,000 distinct CDR3 sequences, 25% to 35% occurring once. These data were also filed under a second study, of T cells of mothers and their children.

Specimen: blood. The source of these receptors is a boy aged 2-15 years in good health.

This clonotype was found a few times. This chain connects TRBV7-8 to TRBJ2-6; D may correspond to TRBD1 or TRBD2 (6 bases each). CDR3 size: 18 residues. V lost 7 bases and J lost 0, with 19 bases in between. CDR1 is SGHVS and CDR2 is FQNEAQ in the germline V gene. In DNA, the CDR3 is TGTGCCAGCAAATCTGGCTTCGGGGGCCCCTCTGGGGCCAACGTCCTGACTTTC. Translating it yields CASKSGFGGPSGANVLTF.

J is TRBJ1-4 and V is TRBV12-3 or TRBV12-4; D gene ambiguous. This CDR3 comprises 12 residues. V dropped 6 bases and J dropped 8 bases, with 10 bases sitting between them. This CDR3 reads CASRWRGEKLFF. The CDR3 region has the DNA TGTGCCAGCAGATGGAGAGGGGAAAAACTGTTTTTT.

This clonotype appeared a few times. The chain combines TRBV6-6 with TRBJ2-2; D is tentatively TRBD1 or TRBD2 (5 bases each). The CDR3 sequence is 13 residues long. Per germline, CDR1 MNHNY and CDR2 SVGAGI (reference sequence). V was pared by 7 bases and J by 7 bases, with 13 bases between. The CDR3 is CASTDWGNGELFF. CDR3 coding DNA: TGTGCCAGCACCGACTGGGGGAACGGGGAGCTGTTTTTT.

This chain joins TRBV6-6 and TRBJ1-2; 9 nucleotides line up with TRBD1. Germline values: CDR1 MNHNY, CDR2 SVGAGI (reference sequence). Losses at the gene ends were 1 base for V and 8 bases for J; bases not matched to a gene: 5. This CDR3 has 14 amino acids. This CDR3 reads CASSYLGQGQGYTF. The CDR3 DNA reads TGTGCCAGCAGTTACTTGGGACAGGGTCAGGGCTACACCTTC.

The sample holds a few counts of this clonotype. V gene TRBV10-3 combines with J gene TRBJ1-1; no definite D call. V was trimmed by 2 bases and J by 3 bases, leaving 13 bases between them. The CDR3 is 15 amino acids. Germline loops: CDR1 ENHRY, CDR2 SYGVKD. The CDR3, as DNA: TGTGCCATCAGTGAGGGTAGGGTCGGTGACACTGAAGCTTTCTTT. Translated: CAISEGRVGDTEAFF.

The chain has TRBV3-1 and TRBJ1-4; D may be TRBD1 (5 bases). Per the germline V gene, CDR1 is LGHDT and CDR2 is YNNKEL (reference sequence). The V end lost 8 bases, the J end lost 7 bases, and 17 bases lay between the germline ends. This CDR3 is 14 amino acids long. CDR3 residues: CASEEGRGFEKLFF. The DNA of the CDR3 is TGTGCCAGCGAAGAGGGGCGCGGCTTTGAAAAACTGTTTTTT.

This clonotype was recorded a few times. The J gene is TRBJ2-6, the V gene TRBV11-2; D perhaps matches TRBD2 (6 bases). The V gene's germline CDR1 is SGHAT and CDR2 FQNNGV. This CDR3 comprises 20 residues. V lost 0 bases and J lost 5, with 23 bases in between. This CDR3 reads CASSLDGRLRDLIRANVLTF. The CDR3 region has the DNA TGTGCCAGCAGCTTAGATGGGAGGCTACGGGATCTCATAAGGGCCAACGTCCTGACTTTC. Looking up the rest from reference TRBV11-2 and TRBJ2-6 gives the full variable domain: EAGVAQSPRYKIIEKRQSVAFWCNPISGHATLYWYQQILGQGPKLLIQFQNNGVVDDSQLPKDRFSAERLKGVDSTLKIQPAKLEDSAVYLCASSLDGRLRDLIRANVLTFGAGSRLTVL.

In this sample, this clonotype turned up a few times. This sequence joins TRBV20-1 and TRBJ2-7; D is perhaps TRBD2 (6 bases). The CDR3 totals 13 residues. Per the germline V gene, CDR1 is DFQATT and CDR2 is SNEGSKA (reference sequence). Trimming left V 3 bases short and J 6 bases short, with 15 bases between. The CDR3 sequence: CSASGTALGEQYF. The DNA of the CDR3 is TGCAGTGCTAGTGGGACTGCTCTCGGCGAGCAGTACTTC.

V gene TRBV14 combines with J gene TRBJ2-1, with unresolved D. There are 14 residues in the CDR3. The germline V gene has CDR1 SGHDN and CDR2 FVKESK. Trimming cost V 0 bases and J 5 bases, with 8 bases left between them. CDR3 loop: CASSQDWKNNEQFF. As DNA, the CDR3 is TGTGCCAGCAGCCAAGATTGGAAAAACAATGAGCAGTTCTTC.

This clonotype was counted between two and nine times. CDR3 residues: CASSLLSSSNEQFF. DNA for the CDR3: TGTGCCAGCAGTTTACTGTCTAGCAGCAATGAGCAGTTCTTC. J is TRBJ2-5 and V is TRBV27; D may be TRBD2 (5 bases). The DNA end is more similar to TRBJ2-1, so the J call may be wrong. The CDR3 totals 14 residues. Germline V gene data show CDR1 as MNHEY and CDR2 as SMNVEV (reference sequence).

V is TRBV7-2 and J is TRBJ2-5; 9 bases fit TRBD2. V gave up 6 bases and J gave up 5 bases; unmatched junction bases: 13. This CDR3 comprises 16 residues. Per the germline V gene, CDR1 is SGHTA and CDR2 is FQGNSA. The CDR3 DNA reads TGTGCCAGCAGTCTTAGCGGGAGAGGATCCACTGAGACCCAGTACTTC. Residues: CASSLSGRGSTETQYF.

This clonotype was seen more than once but under ten times. The chain joins TRBV20-1 to TRBJ2-1; D ambiguous. The end of the DNA is better explained by TRBJ2-7, so the J call may be wrong. Looked up from germline, CDR1 is DFQATT and CDR2 is SNEGSKA (reference sequence). This CDR3 is 12 amino acids long. The chain's CDR3 is CSAGHPGREQYF. CDR3 bases: TGCAGTGCAGGGCACCCGGGTCGCGAGCAGTACTTC.

This rearrangement joins TRBV5-1 to TRBJ2-2; the match to TRBD2 covers 7 bases. The CDR3 contains 15 residues. Germline loops: CDR1 SGHRS, CDR2 YFSETQ. The V and J ends lost 5 bases and 0 bases, in that order; junction bases with no gene match: 4. CDR3 sequence reads: CASRGLSTNTGELFF. The CDR3 DNA reads TGCGCCAGCAGGGGACTATCCACGAACACCGGGGAGCTGTTTTTT.

The V call is TRBV7-2, the J call TRBJ2-5; the D gene could be TRBD1 or TRBD2 (5 bases each). The CDR3 is 15 amino acids. From germline, CDR1 is SGHTA and CDR2 FQGNSA. V was cut by 5 bases and J by 4 bases, with 17 bases left in between. CDR3: CASSATGTPRETQYF. The DNA of the CDR3 is TGTGCCAGCAGCGCAACCGGGACGCCTCGAGAGACCCAGTACTTC.